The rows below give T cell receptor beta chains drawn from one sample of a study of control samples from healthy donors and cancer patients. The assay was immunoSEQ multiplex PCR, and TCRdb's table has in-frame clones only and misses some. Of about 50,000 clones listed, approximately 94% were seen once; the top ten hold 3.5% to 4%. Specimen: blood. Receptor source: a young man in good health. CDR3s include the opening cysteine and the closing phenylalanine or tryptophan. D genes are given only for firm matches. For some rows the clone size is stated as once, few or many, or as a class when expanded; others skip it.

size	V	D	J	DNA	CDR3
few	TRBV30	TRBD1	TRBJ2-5	TGTGCCTGGAGGGACGGACAGGGGGGAGAGACCCAGTACTTC	CAWRDGQGGETQYF
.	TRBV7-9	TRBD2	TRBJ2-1	TGTGCCAGCAGCCCCCCTAGCGGGGGTAGCTACAATGAGCAGTTCTTC	CASSPPSGGSYNEQFF
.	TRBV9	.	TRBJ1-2	TGTGCCAGCAGCGTAGCCTCGGCATATGGTGGCTACACCTTC	CASSVASAYGGYTF
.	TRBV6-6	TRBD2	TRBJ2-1	TGTGCCAGCAGCCAAGGACTAGCGATCGATGAGCAGTTCTTC	CASSQGLAIDEQFF
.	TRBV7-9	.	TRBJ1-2	TGTGCCAGCAGCTCCCACGGGGACGGTGGCTACACCTTC	CASSSHGDGGYTF
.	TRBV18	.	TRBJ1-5	TGTGCCAGCTCACCATCCCCCAGGGACAATCAGCCCCAGCATTTT	CASSPSPRDNQPQHF
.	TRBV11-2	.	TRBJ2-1	TGTGCCAGCAGCTTAGTTGGGAGCTCCTACAATGAGCAGTTCTTC	CASSLVGSSYNEQFF
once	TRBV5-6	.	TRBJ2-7	TGTGCCAGCAGCTTGGGACAGCGAAGCTCCTACGAGCAGTACTTC	CASSLGQRSSYEQYF
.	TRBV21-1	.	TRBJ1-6	TGTGCCAGCAGCCAAGACAGGGGATATAATTCACCCCTCCACTTT	CASSQDRGYNSPLHF
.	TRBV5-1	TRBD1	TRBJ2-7	TGCGCCAGCAGCCGGTCCGGACAGGGGGCCTACGAGCAGTACTTC	CASSRSGQGAYEQYF
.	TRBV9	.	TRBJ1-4	TGTGCCAGCAGCGTAGTTGCCAGGGAGGGGGAAAAACTGTTTTTT	CASSVVAREGEKLFF
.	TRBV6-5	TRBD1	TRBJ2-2	TGTGCCAGCATCAGGGACAGGTTGGACGGGGAGCTGTTTTTT	CASIRDRLDGELFF
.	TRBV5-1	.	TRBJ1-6	TGCGCCAGCAGCTTGGTTGGGTATAATTCACCCCTCCACTTT	CASSLVGYNSPLHF
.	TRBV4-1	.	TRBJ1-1	TGCGCCAGCAGCCAAGAGGGGGCCAGAGGAGAAGCTTTCTTT	CASSQEGARGEAFF
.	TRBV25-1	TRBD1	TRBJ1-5	TGTGCCAGCAGTGAAGGCCGACAGGGGGATAGCAATCAGCCCCAGCATTTT	CASSEGRQGDSNQPQHF
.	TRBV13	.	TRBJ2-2	TGTGCCAGCAGCACCCGGAGGAGGCTCGGGGAGCTGTTTTTT	CASSTRRRLGELFF